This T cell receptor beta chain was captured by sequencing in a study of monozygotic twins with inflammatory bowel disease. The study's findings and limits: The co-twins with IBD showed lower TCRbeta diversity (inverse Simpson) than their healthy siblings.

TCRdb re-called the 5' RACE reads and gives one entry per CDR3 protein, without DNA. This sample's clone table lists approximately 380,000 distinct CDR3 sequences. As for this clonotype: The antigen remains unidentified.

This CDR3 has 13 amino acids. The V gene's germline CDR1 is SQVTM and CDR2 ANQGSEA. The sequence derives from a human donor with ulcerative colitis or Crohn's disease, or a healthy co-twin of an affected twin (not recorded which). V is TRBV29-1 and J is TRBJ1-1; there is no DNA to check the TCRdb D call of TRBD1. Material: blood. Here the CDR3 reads CSVYRVMNTEAFF.